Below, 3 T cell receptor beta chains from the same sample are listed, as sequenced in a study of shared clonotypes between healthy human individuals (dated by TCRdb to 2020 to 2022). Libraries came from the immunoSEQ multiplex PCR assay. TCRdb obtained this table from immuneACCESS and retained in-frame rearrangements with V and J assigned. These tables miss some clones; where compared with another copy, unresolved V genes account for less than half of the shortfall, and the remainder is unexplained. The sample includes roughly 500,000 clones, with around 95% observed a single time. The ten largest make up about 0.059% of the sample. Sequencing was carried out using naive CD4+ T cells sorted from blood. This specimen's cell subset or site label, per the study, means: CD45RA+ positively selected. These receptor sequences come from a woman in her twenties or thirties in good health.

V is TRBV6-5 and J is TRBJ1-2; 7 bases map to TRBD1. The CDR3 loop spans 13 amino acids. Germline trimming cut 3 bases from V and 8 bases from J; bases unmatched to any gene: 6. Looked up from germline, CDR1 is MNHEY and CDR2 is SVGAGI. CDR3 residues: CASSYRQGRGYTF. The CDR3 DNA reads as TGTGCCAGCAGTTATAGACAGGGAAGAGGCTACACCTTC.

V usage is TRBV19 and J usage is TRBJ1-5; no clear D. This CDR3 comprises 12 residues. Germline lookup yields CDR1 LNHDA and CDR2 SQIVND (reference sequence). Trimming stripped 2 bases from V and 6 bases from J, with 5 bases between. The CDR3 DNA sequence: TGTGCCAGTAGTATATTAAGTCAGCCCCAGCATTTT. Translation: CASSILSQPQHF. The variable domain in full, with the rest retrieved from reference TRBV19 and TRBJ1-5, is DGGITQSPKYLFRKEGQNVTLSCEQNLNHDAMYWYRQDPGQGLRLIYYSQIVNDFQKGDIAEGYSVSREKKESFPLTVTSAQKNPTAFYLCASSILSQPQHFGDGTRLSIL.

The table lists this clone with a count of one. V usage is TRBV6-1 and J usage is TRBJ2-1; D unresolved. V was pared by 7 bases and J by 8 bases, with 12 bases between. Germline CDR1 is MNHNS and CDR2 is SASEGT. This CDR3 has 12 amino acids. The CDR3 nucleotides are TGTGCCAGCACTACAAATCGGGATGAGCAGTTCTTC. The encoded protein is CASTTNRDEQFF.